This is a list of T cell receptor beta chains from one sample in a study of shared clonotypes between healthy human individuals. Sequencing was performed with immunoSEQ multiplex PCR; in TCRdb, only in-frame clones are kept and a portion is missing. The sample includes some 680,000 clones, around 73% seen only once; the top ten take around 1.8%. Sequenced: memory CD4+ T cells sorted from blood. These receptors all come from a woman under 40 in good health. Each CDR3 is given with its conserved first and last residue. A D gene is named only where the DNA matches it firmly. For some rows the clone size is stated as once, few or many, or as a class when expanded; others skip it.

TRBJ2-1 | - | - | TRBV5-1 | CASRLNNEQFF | TGCGCCAGCAGGCTAAACAATGAGCAGTTCTTC
TRBJ2-5 | TRBD1 | - | TRBV7-9 | CASSKIQGAETQYF | TGTGCCAGCAGCAAGATACAGGGGGCGGAGACCCAGTACTTC
TRBJ2-2 | TRBD1 | - | TRBV5-1 | CASSLGADPTGEVGELFF | TGCGCCAGCAGCTTGGGTGCCGACCCGACAGGGGAGGTCGGGGAGCTGTTTTTT
TRBJ2-7 | TRBD1 | few | TRBV6-1 | CASSEGYDRGGDEQYF | TGTGCCAGCAGTGAGGGGTATGACAGGGGGGGCGACGAGCAGTACTTC
TRBJ2-7 | - | - | TRBV5-1 | CASSSGRYEQYF | TGCGCCAGCAGCTCGGGGCGGTATGAGCAGTACTTC
TRBJ2-1 | - | - | TRBV5-1 | CASSLLDGGGNNEQFF | TGCGCCAGCAGCTTGCTTGATGGCGGGGGCAACAATGAGCAGTTCTTC
TRBJ2-3 | - | few | TRBV4-1 | CASSQGLQWGTSTDTQYF | TGCGCCAGCAGCCAAGGCCTCCAATGGGGGACTAGCACAGATACGCAGTATTTT
TRBJ2-5 | - | - | TRBV27 | CASSLSQGETQYF | TGTGCCAGCAGTTTATCTCAGGGCGAGACCCAGTACTTC
TRBJ2-5 | TRBD2 | few | TRBV5-1 | CASSLGVSGGNQETQYF | TGCGCCAGCAGCTTGGGCGTCAGCGGGGGCAACCAAGAGACCCAGTACTTC
TRBJ1-6 | - | - | TRBV28 | CASSSEVRGAALHF | TGTGCCAGCAGTTCAGAAGTCCGGGGGGCGGCCCTCCACTTT
TRBJ1-2 | - | few | TRBV6-6 | CAGGGDDGYTF | TGTGCCGGGGGCGGGGACGATGGCTACACCTTC
TRBJ2-1 | TRBD1 | once | TRBV28 | CASKDRAYNEQFF | TGTGCCAGCAAGGACAGGGCTTACAATGAGCAGTTCTTC
TRBJ2-3 | TRBD2 | - | TRBV12-5 | CASGLVLAGGPDTQYF | TGTGCTAGTGGTTTGGTACTGGCGGGAGGGCCAGATACGCAGTATTTT
TRBJ1-2 | - | few | TRBV5-6 | CASSLVANYGYTF | TGTGCCAGCAGCTTGGTAGCTAACTATGGCTACACCTTC
TRBJ2-7 | - | once | TRBV13 | CASSLRGGEQYF | TGTGCCAGCAGCTTACGGGGAGGCGAGCAGTACTTC
TRBJ2-2 | TRBD1 | many | TRBV10-1 | CASSNAGTGTFGELFF | TGCGCCAGCAGCAACGCCGGGACAGGGACCTTCGGGGAGCTGTTTTTT
TRBJ2-7 | TRBD1 | - | TRBV25-1 | CASTPGQTYEQYF | TGTGCTAGCACTCCGGGACAGACCTACGAGCAGTACTTC
TRBJ2-1 | - | few | TRBV5-1 | CASSVGSGSYNEQFF | TGCGCCAGCAGCGTTGGCAGTGGCTCCTACAATGAGCAGTTCTTC
TRBJ2-7 | TRBD1 | - | TRBV5-1 | CASRRTGRYEQYF | TGCGCCAGCAGAAGGACAGGGAGGTACGAGCAGTACTTC
TRBJ1-5 | TRBD1 | - | TRBV7-8 | CASRGTGAQPQHF | TGTGCCAGCAGGGGGACAGGTGCGCAGCCCCAGCATTTT
TRBJ2-1 | - | - | TRBV6-1 | CASSEEHNTRGNEQFF | TGTGCCAGCAGTGAAGAGCACAACACTAGGGGGAATGAGCAGTTCTTC
TRBJ2-5 | TRBD2 | - | TRBV5-1 | CASSLGLAGGKTQYF | TGCGCCAGCAGCCTGGGACTAGCGGGAGGAAAGACCCAGTACTTC
TRBJ2-2 | - | - | TRBV7-6 | CASSPLGENTGELFF | TGTGCCAGCAGCCCCCTTGGAGAGAACACCGGGGAGCTGTTTTTT
TRBJ1-6 | TRBD1 | - | TRBV13 | CASSRDRELSPLHF | TGTGCCAGCAGCCGTGACAGGGAGCTTTCACCCCTCCACTTT
TRBJ1-5 | TRBD1 | once | TRBV2 | CASIGQGSSQPQHF | TGTGCCAGCATTGGACAGGGCTCGAGTCAGCCCCAGCATTTT
TRBJ2-5 | TRBD2 | - | TRBV4-2 | CASSQETPSGRARETQYF | TGTGCCAGCAGCCAAGAGACGCCTAGCGGGAGGGCTCGGGAGACCCAGTACTTC
TRBJ2-3 | - | - | TRBV7-2 | CASSLLRTDTQYF | TGTGCCAGCAGCCTACTACGCACAGATACGCAGTATTTT
TRBJ1-4 | TRBD1 | - | TRBV2 | CASKRAWDSDNEKLFF | TGTGCCAGCAAGAGAGCGTGGGACAGCGATAATGAAAAACTGTTTTTT
TRBJ2-2 | - | - | TRBV5-1 | CASSLTANTGELFF | TGCGCCAGCAGCTTAACAGCGAACACCGGGGAGCTGTTTTTT
TRBJ1-2 | - | few | TRBV6-5 | CASSYSDQGSRYTF | TGTGCCAGCAGTTACTCTGACCAGGGTAGTAGGTACACCTTC
TRBJ2-1 | - | - | TRBV20-1 | CSAPGVGEQFF | TGCAGTGCACCAGGGGTGGGTGAGCAGTTCTTC